This TCR beta chain was observed in a study of blood T cell repertoires in COVID-19 (dated by TCRdb to about 2020). Some background on the complete study: The collaborator samples originated in the United States, Italy and Spain and spanned the acute and convalescent phases of COVID-19. The prospective study material was composed of cDNA or gDNA derived from T cells, B-cell-depleted T cells, or PBMCs. Deeply sampled blood TCRbeta repertoires from subjects exposed to, actively infected with, or recovered from COVID-19 were included in the dataset. The repertoires were released in a freely available public database intended as a resource for research on the immune response to SARS-CoV-2. The samples were drawn from the first 160 participants of the ongoing ImmuneRACE study and from 1,200 or so subjects provided by 6 global collaborators. The sample metadata nearly always contained a de-identified subject ID, COVID-19 status, age in years and sex. Where available, HLA class I and class II types were taken from metadata supplied by the sample provider and were not determined by assay-based typing. Results and caveats for the whole study, not just this receptor: The amount of clinical and demographic metadata varied by source and participant and was provided uncurated.

The germline V gene yields SGDLS for CDR1 and YYNGEE for CDR2. Trimming leaves V shorter by 0 bases and J shorter by 8 bases, with the junction holding 13 bases beyond the gene matches. The CDR3 has 19 amino acids, counting the end cysteine and phenylalanine. CDR3 DNA is the only sequence kept; it has 57 bases, read in frame from the first base. The collaborating institutions used their own protocols to collect whole blood in K2EDTA tubes. For TCRbeta analysis, collaborators shipped samples as frozen whole blood, isolated PBMCs, or DNA extracted from either of those sample types. The immunoSEQ Assay, a bias-controlled multiplex PCR, was used to amplify TCRbeta CDR3 regions from genomic DNA. The published analysis was carried out like this. Nucleated cell counts per sample were estimated from amplification of reference gene primers within the assay. Sequence reads were collapsed and filtered to measure the absolute abundance of every unique TCRbeta CDR3 rearrangement. For each sample, productive Simpson clonality was calculated as the square root of Simpson's diversity index over productive rearrangements. TCRdb stores this immuneACCESS table with in-frame sequences only. Part of the clones is absent; in the studies checked, under half of the shortfall reflects unresolved V genes, and no reason is known for the rest. That table gives V, J and clone size, and the DNA gave D and trimming. The sample yields around 150,000 clones; around 76% were counted once. The ten largest make up around 4% of the sample.

Worth noting for this clone: Its cognate antigen has yet to be identified. No much larger clonotype is one base removed from it; base qualities were not supplied.

The sample was peripheral blood. The chain couples TRBV9 to TRBJ2-1; 14 of the junction bases match TRBD2. The TCR comes from a man between 60 and 75 years old with acute or convalescent COVID-19. The sequence in DNA is TGTGCCAGCAGCGTAGGTCCCGGGACTAGCGGGAGAGCCGCCGATGAGCAGTTCTTC. Its translation reads: CASSVGPGTSGRAADEQFF. The entire variable domain, with the stretches around the CDR3 drawn from the reference TRBV9 and TRBJ2-1 proteins, is DSGVTQTPKHLITATGQRVTLRCSPRSGDLSVYWYQQSLDQGLQFLIQYYNGEERAKGNILERFSAQQFPDLHSELNLSSLELGDSALYFCASSVGPGTSGRAADEQFFGPGTRLTVL.